These 5 T cell receptor beta chains were sequenced from one sample in a study of blood T cell repertoires in COVID-19. Sequencing was performed with immunoSEQ multiplex PCR; in TCRdb, only in-frame clones are kept and a portion is missing. Here the sample spans 270,000 or so clones, roughly nine tenths being singletons. Sequenced input: peripheral blood. These receptor sequences come from a man aged 40-49 years with active or convalescent COVID-19.

Note on this clone: No conserved phenylalanine or tryptophan ends this CDR3, so it is likely a read error. The limits of the CDR3 on the DNA are not certain, so only TCRdb's listed CDR3 is given. The chain employs TRBV21-1 and TRBJ1-2; the table gives TRBD1 as D, unverified against the DNA. TRBV21-1 is a pseudogene locus. The CDR3 is 10 residues long, counting both termini. Here the CDR3 reads CASSKGGETP.

V usage is TRBV4-2 and J usage is TRBJ1-2; TRBD1 might be the D (6 bases). This CDR3 comprises 15 residues. V lost 0 bases, J lost 4 bases, and 12 bases lay in between. Looked up from germline, CDR1 is LGHNA and CDR2 is YNFKEQ. The CDR3 region has the DNA TGTGCCAGCAGCCAAGAGCGGGGGCTAGGCTATGGCTACACCTTC. Protein product: CASSQERGLGYGYTF.

The chain carries TRBV13 and TRBJ2-3, with TRBD2 identical over 14 bases. The CDR3 is made up of 16 amino acids. Germline V gene lookup returns CDR1 PRHDT and CDR2 FYEKMQ (reference sequence). V lost 5 bases, J lost 4 bases, and 5 bases stayed unmatched. CDR3 sequence reads: CASSQGTSGSSDTQYF. DNA of the CDR3: TGTGCCAGCAGCCAAGGGACTAGCGGGAGCTCAGATACGCAGTATTTT.

This chain links TRBV25-1 with TRBJ2-1; TRBD1 aligns across 10 bases. From germline, CDR1 is MGHDK and CDR2 SYGVNS. Trimming cost V 0 bases and J 6 bases; bases outside gene matches: 5. CDR3 length: 16 residues. The CDR3: CASSEYSGQGFNEQFF. The CDR3 DNA follows: TGTGCCAGCAGTGAATATTCGGGACAGGGGTTCAATGAGCAGTTCTTC.

This clone was seen only a few times. The rearrangement joins TRBV7-3 to TRBJ1-5; TRBD1 agrees at 10 bases. Germline V lookup: CDR1 SGHTA, CDR2 FQGTGA. CDR3 length equals 17 residues. Losses at the gene ends were 5 bases for V and 5 bases for J; bases not matched to a gene: 12. The chain's CDR3 is CASSPQVDRGLDQPQHF. The CDR3 nucleotides are TGTGCCAGCAGCCCCCAAGTCGACAGGGGGCTTGATCAGCCCCAGCATTTT.